One T cell receptor beta chain is described in this entry. The target antigen is unknown. The CDR3 is 12 amino acids. Germline V lookup: CDR1 SGHTA, CDR2 FQGNSA. V was shortened by 10 bases and J by 4 bases, with 10 bases between the two germline ends. This sample was taken from a study of a mutant IDH1 vaccine in newly diagnosed glioma. Produced via immunoSEQ multiplex PCR; TCRdb's table is partial and in-frame only. The profile covers some 48,000 clones, with roughly four fifths appearing a single time and more than 10% taken by the ten largest. Specified time point: week 35, safety follow-up. In every dose of vaccine, 300 ug of mutant IDH1 20-mer peptide was given alongside topical imiquimod.

The receptor's source is a man between 35 and 55 years old with glioma. The sequencing used PBMCs, collected from a glioma patient whose treatment included an IDH1 peptide vaccine. The chain combines TRBV7-2 with TRBJ2-2; no reliable D call. The CDR3 sequence: CATQRGTGELFF. The CDR3 DNA follows: TGTGCCACCCAGCGAGGCACCGGGGAGCTGTTTTTT.